These 30 T cell receptor beta chains were sequenced from one sample in a study of blood T cells in healthy people across ages. Through a sample-barcoded 5' primer and a J-beta primer mix, a second PCR was run for roughly 6 to 12 cycles. TCRdb reprocessed the 5' RACE reads with MiXCR, giving one entry per CDR3 protein. The sample includes just over 1 million distinct CDR3 sequences, more than 35% of them seen just once. The sample consisted of blood. All receptors come from a woman aged 55 to 70 in good health.

This chain connects TRBV4-2 to TRBJ2-3; perhaps TRBD2 as D (7 bases). Germline loops: CDR1 LGHNA, CDR2 YNFKEQ. This CDR3 region has 18 residues. The V gene lost 0 bases and the J gene lost 2 bases, with 18 bases spanning the gap. Here the CDR3 reads CASSQDLPGGGVTDTQYF. The CDR3 bases are TGTGCCAGCAGCCAAGATCTACCGGGGGGCGGGGTCACAGATACGCAGTATTTT.

The chain is built from TRBV29-1 and TRBJ1-2; D may be TRBD1 (5 bases). The germline gives CDR1 SQVTM, CDR2 ANQGSEA. The CDR3 extends over 12 amino acids. The V end was cut by 0 bases, the J end by 7 bases, with 9 bases between. CDR3 nucleotides: TGCAGCGTTGAAGAAGTTGGGGGTGGCTACACCTTC. Protein: CSVEEVGGGYTF.

This clonotype was seen repeatedly, ten times or more. The rearrangement links TRBV7-8 to TRBJ1-5, with 9 bases fitting TRBD1. Looked up from germline, CDR1 is SGHVS and CDR2 is FQNEAQ. CDR3 length: 16 residues. The trim removed 5 bases at V and 4 bases at J, leaving 9 bases unmatched. This chain's CDR3 is CASSPWTGVGNQPQHF. The CDR3 region has the DNA TGTGCCAGCAGCCCATGGACAGGGGTCGGGAATCAGCCCCAGCATTTT.

The rearrangement uses TRBV20-1 and TRBJ1-5, with 7 nucleotides matching TRBD1. Looked up from germline, CDR1 is DFQATT and CDR2 is SNEGSKA (reference sequence). The trim removed 4 bases at V and 4 bases at J, leaving 7 bases unmatched. The CDR3 consists of 14 residues. The CDR3 DNA is TGCAGTGCTAAGAAGACAGGGCGGAATCAGCCCCAGCATTTT. It encodes CSAKKTGRNQPQHF.

The chain has TRBV27 and TRBJ2-7; TRBD1 aligns across 10 bases. With the DNA end fitting TRBJ2-5 better, the J assignment may be wrong. This CDR3 has 16 amino acids. The germline V gene encodes CDR1 MNHEY and CDR2 SMNVEV (reference sequence). The CDR3 loop reads CASRRGGTGDRETQYF. In DNA, the CDR3 is TGTGCCAGCAGGAGGGGCGGGACAGGGGATCGAGAGACCCAGTACTTC.

J is TRBJ2-7 and V is TRBV6-2 or TRBV6-3; 9 nucleotides agree with TRBD2. CDR3 length: 22 amino acids. V shed 0 bases, J shed 3 bases, and the junction held 24 bases outside the gene matches. Germline loops: CDR1 MNHEY, CDR2 SVGEGT. Written as DNA, the CDR3 is TGTGCCAGCAGTTACTCGGGGTCGGGGCTAGCGGGAAAACGTGTCGCCGGCTACGAGCAGTACTTC. Encoded protein: CASSYSGSGLAGKRVAGYEQYF.

A few counts support this clonotype. The chain links TRBV29-1 to TRBJ2-1; 9 bases are shared with TRBD2. The V and J ends lost 3 bases and 7 bases, in that order; junction bases with no gene match: 13. Germline V CDR1 and CDR2: SQVTM, ANQGSEA. This CDR3 spans 16 amino acids. The CDR3 sequence is CSVDGLALAGHNEQFF. DNA for the CDR3: TGCAGCGTTGACGGTTTAGCACTAGCGGGTCATAATGAGCAGTTCTTC.

V usage is TRBV4-1 and J usage is TRBJ1-1, with D maybe TRBD1 (5 bases). CDR3 length: 11 amino acids. V shed 2 bases and J shed 11 bases, with 9 bases lying between them. Germline CDR1 is MGHRA and CDR2 is YSYEKL. CDR3 loop: CASSQRDRAFF. CDR3 nucleotides: TGCGCCAGCAGCCAACGGGACCGGGCTTTCTTT.

The chain employs TRBV5-1 and TRBJ1-1; D is unclear. Germline CDR1 reads SGHRS; CDR2 reads YFSETQ. The CDR3 extends over 15 amino acids. The V and J ends lost 0 bases and 0 bases respectively, with 9 bases between them. The CDR3 spells CASSLGVGMNTEAFF. The CDR3, as DNA: TGCGCCAGCAGCTTGGGGGTGGGAATGAACACTGAAGCTTTCTTT.

This clonotype appeared a few times. The chain links TRBV20-1 to TRBJ2-5; maybe TRBD2 (6 bases). Germline V lookup: CDR1 DFQATT, CDR2 SNEGSKA (reference sequence). CDR3 length: 14 amino acids. V was trimmed by 3 bases and J by 5 bases, leaving 16 bases between them. The CDR3 nucleotides are TGCAGTGCTAGGGGACTTGACGAGGCGGAGACCCAGTACTTC. Residues: CSARGLDEAETQYF.

This chain connects TRBV11-2 to TRBJ2-1; 7 bases fit TRBD2. The germline V gene has CDR1 SGHAT and CDR2 FQNNGV. V shed 7 bases, J shed 0 bases, and the junction held 6 bases outside the gene matches. This CDR3 contains 15 residues. The CDR3 spells CASTWGGSSYNEQFF. The CDR3 DNA sequence: TGTGCCAGCACCTGGGGGGGAAGCTCCTACAATGAGCAGTTCTTC.

V gene TRBV4-1 combines with J gene TRBJ2-5, with unresolved D. Judging by the DNA end, TRBJ2-7 fits better; the J call may be wrong. CDR1 is MGHRA and CDR2 is YSYEKL in the germline V gene. CDR3 size: 15 residues. Here the CDR3 DNA reads TGCGCCAGCAGCACCCCCGGGTCTTCGGCCTACGAGCAGTACTTC. It is translated as CASSTPGSSAYEQYF.

The CDR3: CATSGTTGSSYNEQFF. The CDR3 DNA follows: TGTGCCACCAGTGGTACCACAGGGAGCTCCTACAATGAGCAGTTCTTC. The chain joins TRBV24-1 to TRBJ2-1; D might be TRBD1 (6 bases). Germline lookup yields CDR1 KGHDR and CDR2 SFDVKD. The CDR3 is 16 residues long. V was shortened by 5 bases and J by 0 bases, with 13 bases between the two germline ends.

The V call is TRBV23-1, the J call TRBJ2-3; D not resolved. TRBV23-1 is designated an ORF whose function remains uncertain. CDR3 length: 15 residues. V lost 0 bases, J lost 4 bases, and 11 bases lay in between. The DNA of the CDR3 is TGCGCCAGCAGTCAATCTAATCCCCTTCCAGATACGCAGTATTTT. Its protein product is CASSQSNPLPDTQYF.

The V and J genes are TRBV6-5 and TRBJ2-5, with 12 positions matching TRBD1. The assigned J gene may be wrong: the sequence end matches TRBJ2-7 better. This CDR3 comprises 16 residues. Germline V gives CDR1 MNHEY, CDR2 SVGAGI. CDR3 protein: CASSYYGTGGSDEQYF. As DNA, the CDR3 is TGTGCCAGCAGTTACTACGGGACAGGGGGCAGCGACGAGCAGTACTTC.

This clonotype was seen a few times. The V call is TRBV11-3, the J call TRBJ2-7; D may be TRBD1 (6 bases). CDR3 length: 17 residues. Between the trimmed V and J ends, which lost 1 base and 1 base, there was a span of 17 bases. The germline V gene has CDR1 SGHNT and CDR2 YENEEA. The CDR3 sequence is CASSLVIGDKCSYEQYF. As DNA, the CDR3 is TGTGCCAGCAGCTTAGTAATTGGGGACAAATGTTCCTACGAGCAGTACTTC.

With respect to this clonotype: Its ends do not fully match the called genes, so a read error is possible. The chain carries TRBV19 and TRBJ2-1; D gene uncertain. Germline V CDR1 and CDR2: LNHDA, SQIVND (reference sequence). The CDR3 consists of 15 residues. As DNA, the CDR3 is TGTGCCAGTAGTATAGTCGGAGTATCCTACGATGAGCAGTTCTTC. This translates into CASSIVGVSYDEQFF.

The chain uses TRBV5-1 and TRBJ2-4, with 8 bases lining up with TRBD1. Judging by the DNA end, TRBJ2-7 fits better; the J call may be wrong. Per the germline V gene, CDR1 is SGHRS and CDR2 is YFSETQ. This CDR3 is built from 13 residues. CDR3: CASSLLDRAEQYF. The CDR3 DNA sequence: TGCGCCAGCAGCTTGCTGGACAGGGCCGAGCAGTACTTC.

This clonotype has a count of ten or more. The chain uses TRBV29-1 and TRBJ2-7; the D gene could be TRBD1 or TRBD2 (5 bases each). V dropped 3 bases and J dropped 10 bases, with 16 bases sitting between them. Germline V gene lookup returns CDR1 SQVTM and CDR2 ANQGSEA. This CDR3 region has 12 residues. CDR3 protein: CSVELRGTSQYF. The CDR3, as DNA: TGCAGCGTTGAGTTGCGTGGGACGAGTCAGTACTTC.

This clonotype came up a few times. The chain links TRBV13 to TRBJ2-1, with 8 bases matching TRBD1. The V gene end was trimmed by 5 bases and the J gene end by 8 bases; junction bases not matched to a gene: 5. CDR1 and CDR2 from the germline V gene are PRHDT and FYEKMQ (reference sequence). The CDR3 has 13 residues. CDR3 DNA: TGTGCCAGCAGCCCGGGACAGGTTGATGAGCAGTTCTTC. Its protein is CASSPGQVDEQFF.

This clonotype has ten or more counts. The rearrangement joins TRBV13 to TRBJ2-1; 10 bases line up with TRBD2. Germline V gene data show CDR1 as PRHDT and CDR2 as FYEKMQ (reference sequence). CDR3 size: 15 residues. The J segment lost 4 bases and the V segment lost 6 bases, leaving 6 bases of the junction unmatched. CDR3 amino acids: CASSPSGSGYNEQFF. The CDR3 nucleotides are TGTGCCAGCAGTCCTAGCGGGAGTGGTTACAATGAGCAGTTCTTC.

The chain has TRBV12-3 or TRBV12-4 and TRBJ2-3; maybe TRBD2 (6 bases). V lost 6 bases to trimming and J lost 2 bases, with 15 bases between them. The CDR3 is made up of 15 amino acids. This CDR3 is CASSHGGLDTDTQYF. The CDR3 DNA reads as TGTGCCAGCAGCCACGGGGGTCTGGACACAGATACGCAGTATTTT.

The chain couples TRBV12-3 or TRBV12-4 to TRBJ2-7, with TRBD1 as a possible D gene (6 bases). This CDR3 has 14 amino acids. The ends were cut back, 6 bases at V and 2 bases at J, with 14 bases in the middle. In DNA form, the CDR3 reads TGTGCCAGCAGGGTTGCCAGGGGCCCCTACGAGCAGTACTTC. This codes for CASRVARGPYEQYF.

This clonotype was observed a few times. The chain joins TRBV20-1 to TRBJ2-7, with D possibly being TRBD1 or TRBD2 (5 bases each). Per the germline V gene, CDR1 is DFQATT and CDR2 is SNEGSKA (reference sequence). The CDR3 has 13 residues. Trimming left V 5 bases short and J 2 bases short, with 13 bases between. The CDR3 sequence is CSAQMGPTYEQYF. The CDR3 coding sequence is TGCAGTGCTCAGATGGGACCTACCTACGAGCAGTACTTC.

V gene TRBV6-6 combines with J gene TRBJ2-1, with TRBD1 matching over 7 bases. The CDR3 has 14 residues. Trimming at V came to 6 bases and at J to 0 bases, leaving 2 bases not matched to a gene. Germline CDR1 and CDR2: MNHNY and SVGAGI (reference sequence). The CDR3 DNA reads as TGTGCCAGCAGGAGACAGGGCTCCTACAATGAGCAGTTCTTC. This sequence encodes CASRRQGSYNEQFF.

This clonotype has at least ten counts. The chain has TRBV5-6 and TRBJ2-7, with D hard to call. V was shortened by 2 bases and J by 3 bases, with 6 bases between the two germline ends. The CDR3 loop spans 12 amino acids. CDR1 and CDR2 (germline): SGHDT, YYEEEE. Written as DNA, the CDR3 is TGTGCCAGCAGCTTCTCAGACTACGAGCAGTACTTC. Translated, it gives CASSFSDYEQYF.

This chain uses TRBV18 with TRBJ2-1, with D tentatively TRBD2 (6 bases). V dropped 2 bases and J dropped 0 bases, with 11 bases sitting between them. Germline V gives CDR1 KGHSH, CDR2 LQKENI. The CDR3 sequence is 16 residues long. The CDR3 protein is CASSPVTGASYNEQFF. The CDR3 coding sequence is TGTGCCAGCTCACCAGTTACGGGAGCCTCCTACAATGAGCAGTTCTTC. The entire variable domain, with the rest obtained from reference TRBV18 and TRBJ2-1, is as follows: NAGVMQNPRHLVRRRGQEARLRCSPMKGHSHVYWYRQLPEEGLKFMVYLQKENIIDESGMPKERFSAEFPKEGPSILRIQQVVRGDSAAYFCASSPVTGASYNEQFFGPGTRLTVL.

This clonotype was counted between two and nine times. This chain uses TRBV4-2 with TRBJ2-3, with TRBD2 matching 14 bases. V lost 1 base and J lost 2; bases outside the gene matches: 8. This CDR3 contains 19 residues. CDR1 and CDR2 (germline): LGHNA, YNFKEQ. The CDR3, as DNA: TGTGCCAGCAGCCAAGGCACCGGGACTAGCGGGGGCCCCACAGATACGCAGTATTTT. It translates to CASSQGTGTSGGPTDTQYF.

The chain has TRBV25-1 and TRBJ1-2; 7 positions match TRBD1. Germline CDR1 is MGHDK and CDR2 is SYGVNS. Trimming removed 4 bases from V and 7 bases from J; junction bases left unmatched: 15. The CDR3 sequence is 16 residues long. The CDR3 protein is CASSGVGGGGVGGYTF. CDR3 nucleotides: TGTGCCAGCAGTGGCGTCGGGGGAGGGGGCGTAGGTGGCTACACCTTC.

This clonotype came up many times. The rearrangement joins TRBV28 to TRBJ1-2; 9 bases fit TRBD1. The germline V gene encodes CDR1 MDHEN and CDR2 SYDVKM. J gave up 6 bases and V 5 bases, and 7 bases lay outside the gene matches. This CDR3 comprises 14 residues. This chain's CDR3 is CASSDTGGGDGYTF. CDR3 nucleotide sequence: TGTGCCAGCAGTGACACAGGGGGCGGGGATGGCTACACCTTC.